This is a list of T cell receptor beta chains from one sample in a study of STAT5B mutations in CD4+ large granular lymphocyte leukemia. Some clones are missing from TCRdb's copy, which holds only in-frame ones; the method was immunoSEQ multiplex PCR. The sample yields 30,000 to 40,000 clones, roughly 87% seen once. The sample taken for sequencing was CD4+ T cells from blood buffy coats. Every receptor here comes from a human donor in good health. The CDR3 runs from the conserved cysteine through the conserved F or W. D genes are given only for firm matches. Only part of the rows carry a size: once, few, many, or a class if the clone is expanded.

J,V,D,size,CDR3,DNA
TRBJ2-7,TRBV15,.,few,CATSRDPGSEQYF,TGTGCCACCAGCAGAGATCCGGGGTCCGAGCAGTACTTC
TRBJ2-2,TRBV7-2,.,.,CASSPDGTGELFF,TGTGCCAGCAGCCCCGACGGGACCGGGGAGCTGTTTTTT
TRBJ2-7,TRBV29-1,.,.,CSVQRQPYEQYF,TGCAGCGTTCAAAGACAGCCTTACGAGCAGTACTTC
TRBJ2-2,TRBV29-1,.,.,CSVNLRISGELFF,TGCAGCGTCAACCTTAGAATCTCCGGGGAGCTGTTTTTT
TRBJ1-2,TRBV18,TRBD1,.,CASSPDRVAYGYTF,TGTGCCAGCTCACCGGACAGGGTGGCCTATGGCTACACCTTC
TRBJ1-6,TRBV6-6,.,.,CASILDRLNSPLHF,TGTGCCAGCATCTTAGATCGGTTAAATTCACCCCTCCACTTT
TRBJ2-1,TRBV5-1,.,.,CASSLGEYEQFF,TGCGCCAGCAGCTTGGGGGAGTATGAGCAGTTCTTC
TRBJ2-7,TRBV10-3,.,.,CAISDNLGVTTYEQYF,TGTGCCATCAGTGATAACCTGGGGGTTACGACCTACGAGCAGTACTTC
TRBJ2-7,TRBV2,.,.,CASSQGGEQYF,TGTGCCAGCAGCCAAGGAGGGGAGCAGTACTTC
TRBJ2-3,TRBV9,.,.,CASSFLADSTDTQYF,TGTGCCAGCAGCTTCTTAGCGGATAGCACAGATACGCAGTATTTT
TRBJ2-7,TRBV5-6,TRBD1,.,CASKNTLDRDSYEQYF,TGTGCCAGCAAGAACACTTTGGACAGGGACTCCTACGAGCAGTACTTC
TRBJ2-1,TRBV7-3,.,once,CASSLDYDNEQFF,TGTGCCAGCAGCCTCGACTACGACAATGAGCAGTTCTTC
TRBJ2-7,TRBV18,.,.,CASSPPQTGVYEQYF,TGTGCCAGCTCACCACCCCAGACGGGAGTTTACGAGCAGTACTTC